This T cell receptor beta chain was identified during a study of technical replicates of blood from a handful of donors. The germline V gene has CDR1 SGHAT and CDR2 FQNNGV. Trimming left V 0 bases short and J 2 bases short, with 4 bases between. CDR3 length equals 13 residues. The table came from immunoSEQ multiplex PCR; TCRdb's copy has only in-frame clones and leaves some out. The sample records over 50,000 clones, around 94% being singletons. This receptor was taken from a human donor in good health. The genes are TRBV11-2 and TRBJ1-2; the D is unclear. The sequenced sample consisted of T cells isolated from PBMCs. The CDR3 bases are TGTGCCAGCAGCTTAGACCTGAACTATGGCTACACCTTC. It yields the protein CASSLDLNYGYTF.